Sequencing of this TCR beta chain was carried out in a study of T cells in women clearing cervical HPV infection. On the study more broadly: Controls gave blood once infection was undetectable; cases at lesion identification. For cases, blood was sampled a median about 160 days after lesion detection, interquartile range roughly 85 to 200 days. HLA type could not be excluded as a confounder. Whole-study results and caveats: Combining TCR richness with V gene abundances gave roughly 0.84 AUC.

Some clones are missing from TCRdb's copy, which holds only in-frame ones; the method was immunoSEQ multiplex PCR. The sample table sets out 20,000 to 25,000 clones. This CDR3 region has 13 residues. Per the germline V gene, CDR1 is DFQATT and CDR2 is SNEGSKA (reference sequence). Trimming at V came to 7 bases and at J to 5 bases, leaving 7 bases not matched to a gene. Of note for this clone: Its target is unknown. The read stops 3 residues short of the end of the CDR3; the missing end is completed from the germline J gene.

Sequenced material: blood buffy coat. This receptor was obtained from a woman between 18 and 70 years old with a cervical HPV16 infection that either progressed to CIN3+ or cleared (not recorded which). This chain joins TRBV20-1 and TRBJ1-5; 8 bases fit TRBD1. CDR3 amino acids: CSVAGQGYQPQHF. The covered CDR3 bases are TGCAGTGTTGCCGGACAGGGCTATCAGCCC.